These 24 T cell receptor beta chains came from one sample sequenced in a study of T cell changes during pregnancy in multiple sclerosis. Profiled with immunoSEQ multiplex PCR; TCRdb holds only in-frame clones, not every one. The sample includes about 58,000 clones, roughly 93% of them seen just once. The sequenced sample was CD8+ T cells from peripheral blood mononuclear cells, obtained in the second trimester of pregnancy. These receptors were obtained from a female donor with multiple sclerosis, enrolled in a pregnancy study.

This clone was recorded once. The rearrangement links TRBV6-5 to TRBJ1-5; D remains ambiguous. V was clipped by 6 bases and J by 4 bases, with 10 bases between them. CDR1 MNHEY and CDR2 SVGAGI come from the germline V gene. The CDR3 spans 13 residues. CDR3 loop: CASSPRENQPQHF. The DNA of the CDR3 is TGTGCCAGCAGCCCAAGGGAGAATCAGCCCCAGCATTTT.

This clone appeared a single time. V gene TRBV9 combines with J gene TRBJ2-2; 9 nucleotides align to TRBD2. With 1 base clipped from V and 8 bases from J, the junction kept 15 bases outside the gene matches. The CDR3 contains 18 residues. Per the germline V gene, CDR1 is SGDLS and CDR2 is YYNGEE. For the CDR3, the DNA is TGTGCCAGCAGCGTATCCCAAAGCGGGGGGCGCAATCAAGGGGAGCTGTTTTTT. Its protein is CASSVSQSGGRNQGELFF. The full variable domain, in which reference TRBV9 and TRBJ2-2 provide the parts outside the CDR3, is DSGVTQTPKHLITATGQRVTLRCSPRSGDLSVYWYQQSLDQGLQFLIQYYNGEERAKGNILERFSAQQFPDLHSELNLSSLELGDSALYFCASSVSQSGGRNQGELFFGEGSRLTVL.

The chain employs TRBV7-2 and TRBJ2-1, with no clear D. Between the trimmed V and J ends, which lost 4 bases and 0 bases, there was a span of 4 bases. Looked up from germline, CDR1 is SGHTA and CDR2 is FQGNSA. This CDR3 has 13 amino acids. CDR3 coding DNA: TGTGCCAGCAGCTCGAGCTCCTACAATGAGCAGTTCTTC. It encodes CASSSSSYNEQFF.

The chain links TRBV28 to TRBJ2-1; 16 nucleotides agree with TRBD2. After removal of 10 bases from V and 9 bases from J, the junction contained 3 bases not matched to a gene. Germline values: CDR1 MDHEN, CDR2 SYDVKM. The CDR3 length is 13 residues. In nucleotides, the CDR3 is TGTGCCATCGGGACTAGCGGGAGGGGTGAGCAGTTCTTC. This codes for CAIGTSGRGEQFF.

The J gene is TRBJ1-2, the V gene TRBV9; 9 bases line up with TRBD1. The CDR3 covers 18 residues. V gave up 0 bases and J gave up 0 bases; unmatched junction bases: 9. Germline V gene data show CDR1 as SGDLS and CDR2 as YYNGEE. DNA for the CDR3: TGTGCCAGCAGCGTAGTCGGGACAGGGCCCCTTACTAACTATGGCTACACCTTC. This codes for CASSVVGTGPLTNYGYTF.

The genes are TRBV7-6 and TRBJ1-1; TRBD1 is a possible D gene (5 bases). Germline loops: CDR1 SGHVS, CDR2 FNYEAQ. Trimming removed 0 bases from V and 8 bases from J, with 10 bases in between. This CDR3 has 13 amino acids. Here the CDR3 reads CASSLAEGVEAFF. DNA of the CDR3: TGTGCCAGCAGCTTAGCTGAAGGGGTGGAAGCTTTCTTT.

The CDR3 nucleotides are TGTGCCAGCAGCTTAGTGCGGGACAGGGACACTGAAGCTTTCTTT. Its translation: CASSLVRDRDTEAFF. The V and J genes are TRBV7-6 and TRBJ1-1, with TRBD1 identical over 9 bases. CDR3 size: 15 residues. The trim removed 1 base at V and 3 bases at J, leaving 3 bases unmatched. Germline V gene lookup returns CDR1 SGHVS and CDR2 FNYEAQ.

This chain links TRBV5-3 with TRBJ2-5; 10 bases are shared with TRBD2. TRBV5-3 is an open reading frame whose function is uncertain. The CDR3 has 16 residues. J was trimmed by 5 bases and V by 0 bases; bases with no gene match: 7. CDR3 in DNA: TGTGCCAGAAGCTTGGCTAGCGGGGGTTTTTGGGAGACCCAGTACTTC. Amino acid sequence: CARSLASGGFWETQYF.

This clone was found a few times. This CDR3 reads CASMGAGGSYEQYF. The DNA of the CDR3 is TGTGCCAGCATGGGGGCAGGGGGCAGTTACGAGCAGTACTTC. The chain is built from TRBV2 and TRBJ2-7, with 8 nucleotides matching TRBD1. The CDR3 sequence is 14 residues long. The junction had 9 bases not matched to a gene; V was cut back by 7 bases and J by 4 bases. The germline CDR1 and CDR2 sequences are SNHLY and FYNNEI.

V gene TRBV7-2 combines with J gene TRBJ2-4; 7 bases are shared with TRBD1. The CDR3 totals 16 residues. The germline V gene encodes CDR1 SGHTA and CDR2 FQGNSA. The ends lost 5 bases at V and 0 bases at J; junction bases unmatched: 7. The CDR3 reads CASSQTGVLAKNIQYF. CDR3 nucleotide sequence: TGTGCCAGCAGCCAAACAGGGGTCTTAGCCAAAAACATTCAGTACTTC.

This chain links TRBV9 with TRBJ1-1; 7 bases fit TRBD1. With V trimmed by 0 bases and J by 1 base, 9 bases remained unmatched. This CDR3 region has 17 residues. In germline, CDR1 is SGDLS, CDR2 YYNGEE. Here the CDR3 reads CASSVGRPGTANTEAFF. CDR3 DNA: TGTGCCAGCAGCGTAGGCAGGCCCGGGACAGCGAACACTGAAGCTTTCTTT.

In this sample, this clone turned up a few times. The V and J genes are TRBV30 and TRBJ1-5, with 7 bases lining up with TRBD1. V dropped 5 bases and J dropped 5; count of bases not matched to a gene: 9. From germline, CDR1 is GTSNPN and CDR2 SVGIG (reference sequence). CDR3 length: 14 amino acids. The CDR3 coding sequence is TGTGCCTGGGATGGGGGAACAGGGGATCAGCCCCAGCATTTT. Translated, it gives CAWDGGTGDQPQHF.

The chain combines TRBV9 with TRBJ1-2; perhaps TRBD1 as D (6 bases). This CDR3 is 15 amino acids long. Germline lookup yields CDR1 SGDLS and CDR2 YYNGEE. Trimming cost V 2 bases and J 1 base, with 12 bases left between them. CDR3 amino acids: CASSVPTGDNYGYTF. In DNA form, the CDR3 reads TGTGCCAGCAGCGTCCCGACAGGCGATAACTATGGCTACACCTTC.

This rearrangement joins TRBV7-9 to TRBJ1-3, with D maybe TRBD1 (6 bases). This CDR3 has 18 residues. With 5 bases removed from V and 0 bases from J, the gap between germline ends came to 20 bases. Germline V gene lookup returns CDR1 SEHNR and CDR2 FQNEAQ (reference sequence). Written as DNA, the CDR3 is TGTGCCAGCAGCCGATTCTCGGACGGGACAAACTCTGGAAACACCATATATTTT. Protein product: CASSRFSDGTNSGNTIYF.

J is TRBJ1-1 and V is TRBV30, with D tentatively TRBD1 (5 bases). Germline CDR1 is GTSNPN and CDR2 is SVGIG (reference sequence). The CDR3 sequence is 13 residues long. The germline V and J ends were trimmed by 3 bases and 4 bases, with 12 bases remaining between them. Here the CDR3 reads CAWSRDSGTEAFF. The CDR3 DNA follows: TGTGCCTGGAGCAGGGACTCGGGCACTGAAGCTTTCTTT.

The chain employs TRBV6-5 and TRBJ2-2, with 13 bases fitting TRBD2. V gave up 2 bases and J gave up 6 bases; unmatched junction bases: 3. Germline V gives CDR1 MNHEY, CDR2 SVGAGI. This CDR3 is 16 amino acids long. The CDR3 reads CASSYGTSGRAGELFF. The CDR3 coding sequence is TGTGCCAGCAGTTACGGAACTAGCGGGAGGGCCGGGGAGCTGTTTTTT.

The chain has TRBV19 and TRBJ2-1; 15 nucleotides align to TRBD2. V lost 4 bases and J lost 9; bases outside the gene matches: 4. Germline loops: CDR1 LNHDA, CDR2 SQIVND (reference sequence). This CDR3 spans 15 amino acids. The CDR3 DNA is TGTGCCAGTAGTACCGGACTAGCGGGGGGGCTTGAGCAGTTCTTC. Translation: CASSTGLAGGLEQFF.

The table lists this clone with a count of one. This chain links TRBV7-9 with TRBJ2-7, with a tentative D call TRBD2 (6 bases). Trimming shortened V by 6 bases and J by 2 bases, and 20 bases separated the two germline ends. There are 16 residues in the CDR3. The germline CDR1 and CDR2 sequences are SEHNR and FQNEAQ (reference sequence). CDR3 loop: CASRTTDGTSTYEQYF. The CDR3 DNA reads TGTGCCAGCAGAACTACCGACGGGACTTCTACCTACGAGCAGTACTTC. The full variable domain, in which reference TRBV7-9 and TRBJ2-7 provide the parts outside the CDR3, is DTGVSQNPRHKITKRGQNVTFRCDPISEHNRLYWYRQTLGQGPEFLTYFQNEAQLEKSRLLSDRFSAERPKGSFSTLEIQRTEQGDSAMYLCASRTTDGTSTYEQYFGPGTRLTVT.

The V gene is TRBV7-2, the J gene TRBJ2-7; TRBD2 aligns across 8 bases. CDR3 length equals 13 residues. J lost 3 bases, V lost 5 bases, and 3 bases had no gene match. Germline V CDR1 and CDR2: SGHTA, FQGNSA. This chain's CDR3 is CASSTGTSYEQYF. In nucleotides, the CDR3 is TGTGCCAGCAGCACCGGGACTAGCTACGAGCAGTACTTC. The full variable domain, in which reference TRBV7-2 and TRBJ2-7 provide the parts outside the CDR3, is GAGVSQSPSNKVTEKGKDVELRCDPISGHTALYWYRQSLGQGLEFLIYFQGNSAPDKSGLPSDRFSAERTGGSVSTLTIQRTQQEDSAVYLCASSTGTSYEQYFGPGTRLTVT.

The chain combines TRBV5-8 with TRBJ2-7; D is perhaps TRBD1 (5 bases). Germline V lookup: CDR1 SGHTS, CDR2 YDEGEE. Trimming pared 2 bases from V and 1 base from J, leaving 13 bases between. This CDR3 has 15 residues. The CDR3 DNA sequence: TGTGCCAGCAGCTTCCTCGAAGGGGTGTCCTACGAGCAGTACTTC. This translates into CASSFLEGVSYEQYF.

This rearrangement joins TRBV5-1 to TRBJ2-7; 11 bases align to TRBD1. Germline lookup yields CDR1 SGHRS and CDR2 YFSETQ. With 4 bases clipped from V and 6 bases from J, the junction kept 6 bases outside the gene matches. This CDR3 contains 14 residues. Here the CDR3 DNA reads TGCGCCAGCAGCCAGGGACAGGGGGTCCCCGAGCAGTACTTC. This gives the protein CASSQGQGVPEQYF.

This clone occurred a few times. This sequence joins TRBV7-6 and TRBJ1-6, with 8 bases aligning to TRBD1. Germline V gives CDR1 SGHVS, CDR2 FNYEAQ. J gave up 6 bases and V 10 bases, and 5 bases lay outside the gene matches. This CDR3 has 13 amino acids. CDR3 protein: CATGQGGNSPLHF. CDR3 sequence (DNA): TGTGCCACCGGACAGGGTGGTAATTCACCCCTCCACTTT.

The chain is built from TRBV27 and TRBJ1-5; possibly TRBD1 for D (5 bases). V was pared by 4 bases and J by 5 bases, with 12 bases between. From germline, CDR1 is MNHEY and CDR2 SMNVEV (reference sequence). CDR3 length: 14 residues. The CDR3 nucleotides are TGTGCCAGCAGTTCATTAGACAGTGATCAGCCCCAGCATTTT. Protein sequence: CASSSLDSDQPQHF.

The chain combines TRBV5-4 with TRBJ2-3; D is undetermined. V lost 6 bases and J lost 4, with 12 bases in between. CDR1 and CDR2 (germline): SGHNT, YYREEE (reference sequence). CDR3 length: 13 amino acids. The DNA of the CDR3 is TGTGCCAGCACCCCCACTTTGTCAGATACGCAGTATTTT. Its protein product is CASTPTLSDTQYF. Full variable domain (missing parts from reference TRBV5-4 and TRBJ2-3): ETGVTQSPTHLIKTRGQQVTLRCSSQSGHNTVSWYQQALGQGPQFIFQYYREEENGRGNFPPRFSGLQFPNYSSELNVNALELDDSALYLCASTPTLSDTQYFGPGTRLTVL.